This T cell receptor (beta chain) is drawn from a study of persistence of HIV-infected CD4 T cells. The immunoSEQ assay was version 4, run in survey mode. Assay used: immunoSEQ multiplex PCR; TCRdb lists only in-frame clones, some missing. The sample has roughly 48,000 clones; about 88% are singletons. Germline values: CDR1 SNHLY, CDR2 FYNNEI. The CDR3 covers 13 residues. Trimming at V came to 8 bases and at J to 5 bases, leaving 6 bases not matched to a gene. Findings and caveats of the study: CMV- and Gag-responding cells had lower TCRbeta richness than CD3/CD28-responding cells. Degenerate expanded CDR3beta sequences were enriched among CMV- and Gag-responding cells.

This clone was detected a few times. Antigen: not known. Anti-CD3/anti-CD28 beads served as a nonspecific positive control stimulus. CD4+ T cells upregulating both CD40 ligand and CD69 were sorted as responding cells. Suppressive ART was started during chronic HIV-1 infection in these adults. The sequencing used CD4+ T cells sorted from PBMCs after approximately 20-hour stimulation, collected from a patient who received antiretroviral therapy. The chain carries TRBV2 and TRBJ1-5; the match to TRBD1 covers 7 bases. The TCR comes from an adult woman with HIV who was CMV-seropositive. CDR3 residues: CASVEGQHQPQHF. The CDR3 DNA sequence: TGTGCCAGCGTAGAGGGACAGCATCAGCCCCAGCATTTT.